Ten or more counts support the clone carrying this TCR beta chain. What it binds is unknown. TCRdb passed the 5' RACE reads through MiXCR, listing each CDR3 protein once. This table holds several thousand distinct CDR3 sequences, around 7% found once. The data are from a study of spatial heterogeneity in lung cancer. Study summary: As counted in raw reads, each unique TCR and UMI combination appeared more than ten times on average.

This CDR3 has 15 amino acids. The J segment lost 2 bases and the V segment lost 3 bases, leaving 5 bases of the junction unmatched. The germline V gene has CDR1 SGHTA and CDR2 FQGNSA. The time point here: sample taken at primary tumor resection. Untreated early-stage non-small cell lung cancer patients, approximately 79 in total, were the donors. The study's findings and limits: Counts of expanded alpha and beta TCRs within tumors tracked the tumor nonsynonymous mutation count.

The material sequenced was lung tumor tissue, taken at surgery. The TCR originated in a male donor with early-stage non-small cell lung cancer. The V and J genes are TRBV7-2 and TRBJ2-7; TRBD2 matches 9 bases. For the CDR3, the DNA is TGTGCCAGCAGCTTTTGGCTAGCGGGACCCTACGAGCAGTACTTC. As protein: CASSFWLAGPYEQYF.